This TCR beta chain originates from a study of T-cell memory formation after mild COVID-19. The CDR3 is made up of 14 amino acids. V gave up 2 bases and J gave up 2 bases; unmatched junction bases: 3. Germline assignment: CDR1 ENHRY and CDR2 SYGVKD. Each CDR3 protein gets one entry after TCRdb re-called the 5' RACE reads with MiXCR. The sample lists 200,000 to 250,000 distinct CDR3 sequences; 15% were seen once. Material for sequencing was PBMCs or a T cell subset sorted from them (not recorded which). V gene TRBV10-3 combines with J gene TRBJ2-7; TRBD1 agrees at 7 bases. The sequence was collected from an adult woman who had mild COVID-19 (a few samples of this study predate the infection). Cell type and time point are not known. CDR3 amino acids: CAISEGTATYEQYF. The CDR3 bases are TGTGCCATCAGTGAGGGGACAGCTACCTACGAGCAGTACTTC.